This TCR beta chain stems from a study of blood T cell repertoires in COVID-19. Study-level information: Samples taken during acute and convalescent COVID-19 were collected in the United States, Italy and Spain.

Authors' methods: Counts of nucleated cells, estimated from reference gene primer amplification, were obtained. Assay used: immunoSEQ multiplex PCR; TCRdb lists only in-frame clones, some missing. V and J calls and clone size are copied from that table; D and trimming were computed from the DNA. Found here are under 300,000 clones, 80% to 95% of them singletons; the top ten hold around 0.86%. The V segment lost 4 bases and the J segment 4 bases; nucleotides outside the gene matches: 6. The germline gives CDR1 MNHEY, CDR2 SVGAGI. The CDR3 length is 14 residues. This TCR was recovered from a man aged 30 to 45 with COVID-19, enrolled during active disease. Sequencing was done on a sample of peripheral blood. The chain recombines TRBV6-5 with TRBJ1-2; TRBD1 aligns across 7 bases. The CDR3 DNA reads TGTGCCAGCAGTTCCGGGACAGAAATCTATGGCTACACCTTC. Its translation is CASSSGTEIYGYTF.